Included here is one TCR beta chain sequence, with context. The source of the sample is a study of blood T cell repertoires in COVID-19. At the level of the study: The United States, Italy and Spain supplied acute and convalescent COVID-19 samples.

The protocol was immunoSEQ multiplex PCR, while the TCRdb copy is restricted to in-frame clones and leaves out a portion. The top ten hold roughly 1.1% of the sample, which has over 300,000 clones, 80% to 90% seen once. Trimming took 0 bases from V and 2 from J; bases not matched to a gene: 4. CDR1 GTSNPN and CDR2 SVGIG come from the germline V gene (reference sequence). CDR3 length: 15 residues. The gene calls are TRBV30 and TRBJ2-1, with 7 bases aligning to TRBD1. Specimen: peripheral blood. This sequence originates from a woman aged 45-59 years with acute or convalescent COVID-19. The CDR3 is CAWSVRQGPYNEQFF. As DNA, the CDR3 is TGTGCCTGGAGTGTACGACAGGGCCCCTACAATGAGCAGTTCTTC.